This TCR beta chain was observed in a study of blood T cell repertoires in COVID-19. As for the study in general: Researchers got acute and convalescent COVID-19 samples from the United States, Italy and Spain.

Followed longitudinally, the Seattle patients had been enrolled during active infection. Authors' processing steps: Amplification from reference gene primers served as the basis for estimated nucleated cell counts. The protocol was immunoSEQ multiplex PCR, while the TCRdb copy is restricted to in-frame clones and leaves out a portion. V and J calls and clone size follow that table, whereas D and trimming were derived from the DNA. The data contain roughly 200,000 clones, about four fifths of them singletons. V was trimmed by 11 bases and J by 5 bases, leaving 18 bases between them. The V gene's germline CDR1 is SEHNR and CDR2 FQNEAQ (reference sequence). This CDR3 spans 13 amino acids.

The sample comprised peripheral blood. The J gene is TRBJ2-5, the V gene TRBV7-9; D is possibly TRBD2 (5 bases). The origin of this receptor is a woman older than 75 with COVID-19, enrolled during active disease. The CDR3 sequence: CAVPGSSSETQYF. The CDR3 nucleotides are TGTGCCGTCCCGGGTTCTAGCTCTGAGACCCAGTACTTC.